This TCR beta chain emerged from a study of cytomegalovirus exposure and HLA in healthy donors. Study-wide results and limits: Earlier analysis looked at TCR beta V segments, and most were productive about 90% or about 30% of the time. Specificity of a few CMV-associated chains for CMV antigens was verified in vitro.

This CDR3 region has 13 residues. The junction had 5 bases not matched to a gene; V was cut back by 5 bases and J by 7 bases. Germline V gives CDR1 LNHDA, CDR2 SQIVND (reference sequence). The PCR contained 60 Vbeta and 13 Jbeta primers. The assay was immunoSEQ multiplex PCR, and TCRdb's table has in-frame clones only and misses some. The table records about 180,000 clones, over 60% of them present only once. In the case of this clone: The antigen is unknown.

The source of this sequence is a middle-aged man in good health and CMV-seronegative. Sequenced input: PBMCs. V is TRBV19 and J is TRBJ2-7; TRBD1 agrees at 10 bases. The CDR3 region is CASSGQGVGEQYF. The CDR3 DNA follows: TGTGCCAGTAGTGGACAGGGGGTAGGGGAGCAGTACTTC.